The clone carrying this T cell receptor (beta chain) is a singleton in its sample. This entry comes from a study of cytomegalovirus exposure and HLA in healthy donors. The PCR had 60 Vbeta and 13 Jbeta primers. Sequencing was performed with immunoSEQ multiplex PCR; in TCRdb, only in-frame clones are kept and a portion is missing. The sample carries some 150,000 clones, approximately 82% recorded once. Sequencing was carried out using PBMCs. The receptor's source is a man aged 35-49 years in good health and CMV-seronegative.

Here the CDR3 reads CASSPGAGVSTDTQYF. CDR3 sequence (DNA): TGTGCCAGCAGCCCAGGGGCCGGGGTTAGCACAGATACGCAGTATTTT. The chain employs TRBV7-9 and TRBJ2-3; TRBD1 is a possible D gene (6 bases). Germline-derived CDR1 and CDR2 are SEHNR and FQNEAQ (reference sequence). The CDR3 length is 16 residues. V was shortened by 5 bases and J by 0 bases, with 15 bases between the two germline ends.